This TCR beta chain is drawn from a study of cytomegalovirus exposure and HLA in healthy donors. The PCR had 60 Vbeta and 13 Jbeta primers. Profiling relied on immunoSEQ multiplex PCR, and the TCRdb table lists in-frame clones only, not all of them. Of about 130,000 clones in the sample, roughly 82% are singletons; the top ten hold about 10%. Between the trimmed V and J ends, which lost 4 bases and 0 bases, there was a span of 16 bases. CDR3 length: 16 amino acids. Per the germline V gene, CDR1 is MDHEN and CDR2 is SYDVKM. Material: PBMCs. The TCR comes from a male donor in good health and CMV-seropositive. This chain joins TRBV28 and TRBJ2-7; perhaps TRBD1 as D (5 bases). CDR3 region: CASSSPSGLFSYEQYF. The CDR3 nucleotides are TGTGCCAGCAGTTCCCCATCAGGGTTATTCTCCTACGAGCAGTACTTC.